This TCR beta chain derives from a study of blood T cell repertoires in COVID-19. V was shortened by 4 bases and J by 0 bases, with 20 bases between the two germline ends. Looked up from germline, CDR1 is SGHTA and CDR2 is FQGNSA. The CDR3 runs 18 residues. Assay: immunoSEQ multiplex PCR; the TCRdb copy retains only in-frame clones and omits some. The data contain approximately 150,000 clones, approximately 75% of them singletons. Sequenced input: peripheral blood. The sequence came from a human donor in a cohort sampled during active COVID-19. The chain combines TRBV7-2 with TRBJ2-3; tentative D call: TRBD1 (6 bases). CDR3 in DNA: TGTGCCAGCAGCTCCTACCCCAGACAGGACCCTAGCACAGATACGCAGTATTTT. It is translated as CASSSYPRQDPSTDTQYF.